What follows describes a single T cell receptor (beta chain). Antigen: not known. CDR1 and CDR2 (germline): LNHDA, SQIVND (reference sequence). V lost 4 bases and J lost 4; bases outside the gene matches: 9. This CDR3 comprises 15 residues. The study ran its PCR with 60 Vbeta and 13 Jbeta primers. Profiling relied on immunoSEQ multiplex PCR, and the TCRdb table lists in-frame clones only, not all of them. The table includes 90,000 or so clones, roughly four fifths detected once. These data come from a study of cytomegalovirus exposure and HLA in healthy donors. Study-wide results and limits: Most subjects' HLA-A and HLA-B alleles were reportedly predicted from TCR beta sequences.

Though nominally healthy at sampling, donors likely had unrecorded immune exposures. The receptor comes from a man aged 25-45 years in good health and CMV-seropositive. Specimen: PBMCs. The J gene is TRBJ2-5, the V gene TRBV19, with 7 nucleotides matching TRBD2. CDR3 loop: CASSTGGGSAETQYF. CDR3 DNA: TGTGCCAGTAGTACTGGGGGGGGATCGGCAGAGACCCAGTACTTC.